Presented here are 30 T cell receptor beta chains from one specimen sequenced in a study of blood T cell repertoires in COVID-19. Clones were sequenced by immunoSEQ multiplex PCR, and TCRdb holds only the in-frame ones, with some missing. This sample has a few hundred thousand clones, with over 75% found just once. Sequenced sample: peripheral blood. These receptor sequences come from a human donor in a cohort sampled during active COVID-19.

This CDR3 is CASSPNYSGSTNEKLFF. The CDR3, as DNA: TGTGCCAGCTCACCGAATTACTCGGGATCCACTAATGAAAAACTGTTTTTT. This sequence joins TRBV18 and TRBJ1-4; D unresolved. Trimming left V 3 bases short and J 2 bases short, with 16 bases between. This CDR3 has 17 amino acids. Germline loops: CDR1 KGHSH, CDR2 LQKENI.

The V and J genes are TRBV29-1 and TRBJ2-7; D gene ambiguous. Trimming stripped 3 bases from V and 5 bases from J, with 2 bases between. Per germline, CDR1 SQVTM and CDR2 ANQGSEA. The CDR3 contains 9 residues. Here the CDR3 reads CSVDNEQYF. DNA of the CDR3: TGCAGCGTTGATAACGAGCAGTACTTC.

This chain uses TRBV9 with TRBJ1-3; unclear D gene. CDR1 is SGDLS and CDR2 is YYNGEE in the germline V gene. The CDR3 sequence is 15 residues long. Deletions cut 0 bases from V and 0 bases from J, with 7 bases between. DNA of the CDR3: TGTGCCAGCAGCGTAGGAGGGAACTCTGGAAACACCATATATTTT. Translated, it gives CASSVGGNSGNTIYF.

The rearrangement joins TRBV29-1 to TRBJ2-7; weak D call: TRBD1 (6 bases). CDR1 is SQVTM and CDR2 is ANQGSEA in the germline V gene. Trimming removed 6 bases from V and 1 base from J, with 7 bases in between. This CDR3 is 11 amino acids long. This CDR3 is CSVDSSYEQYF. The CDR3 DNA reads TGCAGCGTGGACAGTTCCTACGAGCAGTACTTC.

The chain combines TRBV4-1 with TRBJ2-7, with D perhaps TRBD1 (5 bases). In germline, CDR1 is MGHRA, CDR2 YSYEKL. The germline V and J ends were trimmed by 2 bases and 5 bases, with 19 bases remaining between them. The CDR3 runs 16 residues. The CDR3 is CASSQTQGIGMDEQYF. The CDR3 DNA reads TGCGCCAGCAGCCAAACCCAGGGTATAGGAATGGACGAGCAGTACTTC.

The J gene is TRBJ2-7, the V gene TRBV11-3, with 10 bases that match TRBD1. V shed 5 bases and J 0 bases; nucleotides not matched to a gene: 7. CDR1 and CDR2 (germline): SGHNT, YENEEA. The CDR3 consists of 16 residues. The chain's CDR3 is CASSPGTGVHSYEQYF. CDR3 in DNA: TGTGCCAGCAGCCCCGGGACAGGGGTGCACTCCTACGAGCAGTACTTC.

The rearrangement links TRBV5-6 to TRBJ2-5, with D possibly being TRBD1 (6 bases). Germline V gene lookup returns CDR1 SGHDT and CDR2 YYEEEE. The CDR3 length is 16 residues. V was clipped by 4 bases and J by 0 bases, with 16 bases between them. This CDR3 reads CASSLIMGDNQETQYF. Written as DNA, the CDR3 is TGTGCCAGCAGCCTCATCATGGGGGACAACCAAGAGACCCAGTACTTC.

The chain employs TRBV2 and TRBJ2-7, with 11 bases aligning to TRBD1. Trimming removed 6 bases from V and 3 bases from J; junction bases left unmatched: 4. The CDR3 spans 14 residues. The germline V gene has CDR1 SNHLY and CDR2 FYNNEI. The chain's CDR3 is CASRKGQGVYEQYF. The CDR3 region has the DNA TGTGCCAGCAGGAAGGGACAGGGGGTCTACGAGCAGTACTTC.

The chain combines TRBV7-3 with TRBJ2-7, with D possibly TRBD2 on 5 matching bases. Per the germline V gene, CDR1 is SGHTA and CDR2 is FQGTGA. V lost 7 bases, J lost 5 bases, and 15 bases lay in between. This CDR3 spans 13 amino acids. DNA of the CDR3: TGTGCCAGCACCCTCTCGAGGGAGCACGAGCAGTACTTC. This translates into CASTLSREHEQYF.

This clone was recorded only once. This specimen includes other DNA sequences encoding the same CDR3. The chain uses TRBV18 and TRBJ1-2, with D maybe TRBD1 (5 bases). Per the germline V gene, CDR1 is KGHSH and CDR2 is LQKENI. The CDR3 runs 13 residues. V was trimmed by 3 bases and J by 5 bases, leaving 10 bases between them. The CDR3 spells CASSPRDSYGYTF. CDR3 nucleotide sequence: TGTGCCAGCTCACCCCGGGACTCATATGGCTACACCTTC.

V is TRBV7-8 and J is TRBJ1-6; 8 bases are shared with TRBD1. J gave up 9 bases and V 2 bases, and 6 bases lay outside the gene matches. The CDR3 totals 15 residues. In germline, CDR1 is SGHVS, CDR2 FQNEAQ. The CDR3 DNA reads as TGTGCCAGCAGCTTAAACGGACAGGGCGGTTCACCCCTCCACTTT. It codes for CASSLNGQGGSPLHF.

V gene TRBV4-1 combines with J gene TRBJ1-3; D might be TRBD1 (5 bases). V was cut by 3 bases and J by 0 bases, with 24 bases left in between. CDR3 length: 20 residues. CDR1 is MGHRA and CDR2 is YSYEKL in the germline V gene. For the CDR3, the DNA is TGCGCCAGCAGCCATCCGTCCAAGGCCAGGGTGTCAGACTCTGGAAACACCATATATTTT. Its translation is CASSHPSKARVSDSGNTIYF.

This chain uses TRBV10-3 with TRBJ2-3, with TRBD2 matching 12 bases. The CDR3 extends over 17 amino acids. The V gene's germline CDR1 is ENHRY and CDR2 SYGVKD. The V gene end was trimmed by 10 bases and the J gene end by 5 bases; junction bases not matched to a gene: 16. CDR3 sequence: CATREASGRAGGDTQYF. The CDR3, as DNA: TGTGCCACCAGGGAGGCTAGCGGGAGGGCCGGTGGAGATACGCAGTATTTT.

This sequence joins TRBV2 and TRBJ1-4, with 8 nucleotides matching TRBD1. The V and J ends lost 4 bases and 7 bases, in that order; junction bases with no gene match: 5. Germline CDR1 reads SNHLY; CDR2 reads FYNNEI. This CDR3 comprises 14 residues. DNA for the CDR3: TGTGCCAGCAGTGCCAGGGGGCTTGGTGAAAAACTGTTTTTT. Translating gives CASSARGLGEKLFF.

The chain links TRBV19 to TRBJ1-3; D might be TRBD1 (5 bases). V was shortened by 8 bases and J by 4 bases, with 12 bases between the two germline ends. This CDR3 contains 13 residues. Germline CDR1 is LNHDA and CDR2 is SQIVND (reference sequence). CDR3 protein: CASGGTAGNTIYF. The CDR3, as DNA: TGTGCCAGTGGCGGGACCGCGGGAAACACCATATATTTT.

This chain joins TRBV5-1 and TRBJ2-3; TRBD1 matches 10 bases. V gave up 4 bases and J gave up 2 bases; unmatched junction bases: 10. CDR1 and CDR2 from the germline V gene are SGHRS and YFSETQ. This CDR3 contains 17 residues. The CDR3 sequence is CASSPGRGTGDTDTQYF. Here the CDR3 DNA reads TGCGCCAGCAGCCCGGGGAGGGGGACAGGGGACACAGATACGCAGTATTTT.

The rearrangement uses TRBV19 and TRBJ2-7; TRBD2 agrees at 7 bases. This CDR3 region has 15 residues. Germline CDR1 and CDR2: LNHDA and SQIVND (reference sequence). Trimming cost V 0 bases and J 2 bases; bases outside gene matches: 4. The CDR3 sequence: CASSIEGLGTYEQYF. CDR3 DNA sequence: TGTGCCAGTAGTATAGAAGGACTAGGAACCTACGAGCAGTACTTC.

This rearrangement joins TRBV12-5 to TRBJ1-3; D gene ambiguous. V was clipped by 1 base and J by 7 bases, with 5 bases between them. The V gene's germline CDR1 is LGHNT and CDR2 FRNRAP. CDR3 length: 12 amino acids. CDR3 sequence reads: CASGLDSNTIYF. The DNA of the CDR3 is TGTGCTAGTGGTTTGGATTCGAACACCATATATTTT.

Written as DNA, the CDR3 is TGCGCCAGCAGTCAATCGGGACAGGGATGTACTTCGGGCGAGCAGTACTTC. This codes for CASSQSGQGCTSGEQYF. This rearrangement joins TRBV23-1 to TRBJ2-7; 9 bases line up with TRBD1. TRBV23-1 is placed among ORFs of uncertain function. With 0 bases clipped from V and 6 bases from J, the junction kept 12 bases outside the gene matches. This CDR3 contains 17 residues.

The chain's CDR3 is CASSYPGGPYGYTF. In DNA, the CDR3 is TGTGCCAGCAGCTACCCAGGGGGTCCCTATGGCTACACCTTC. The V and J genes are TRBV7-2 and TRBJ1-2, with TRBD1 identical over 7 bases. The germline V gene has CDR1 SGHTA and CDR2 FQGNSA. The CDR3 covers 14 residues. Trimming removed 4 bases from V and 4 bases from J; junction bases left unmatched: 6.

The chain carries TRBV12-5 and TRBJ1-3; no firm D call. Germline-derived CDR1 and CDR2 are LGHNT and FRNRAP. The length of the CDR3 is 16 residues. V lost 6 bases, J lost 0 bases, and 15 bases lay in between. The CDR3 spells CASGLMGRDSGNTIYF. The DNA of the CDR3 is TGTGCTAGTGGCCTTATGGGCAGAGACTCTGGAAACACCATATATTTT.

The chain recombines TRBV6-5 with TRBJ2-7, with a possible D match to TRBD2 (6 bases). The CDR3 length is 16 residues. Trimming pared 0 bases from V and 2 bases from J, leaving 14 bases between. The germline V gene encodes CDR1 MNHEY and CDR2 SVGAGI. The CDR3 sequence: CASSYSSGTGAYEQYF. As DNA, the CDR3 is TGTGCCAGCAGTTACTCATCCGGGACGGGAGCCTACGAGCAGTACTTC.

This chain connects TRBV7-6 to TRBJ2-7; 9 bases are shared with TRBD1. V shed 1 base, J shed 3 bases, and the junction held 4 bases outside the gene matches. This CDR3 has 15 residues. Germline lookup yields CDR1 SGHVS and CDR2 FNYEAQ. CDR3 nucleotides: TGTGCCAGCAGCTTAGGACCGGACAGGGGCTACGAGCAGTACTTC. Translated, it gives CASSLGPDRGYEQYF. Full variable domain (remainder filled in from reference TRBV7-6 and TRBJ2-7): GAGVSQSPRYKVTKRGQDVALRCDPISGHVSLYWYRQALGQGPEFLTYFNYEAQQDKSGLPNDRFSAERPEGSISTLTIQRTEQRDSAMYRCASSLGPDRGYEQYFGPGTRLTVT.

The chain carries TRBV3-1 (or the pseudogene TRBV3-2) and TRBJ1-4; D is perhaps TRBD1 (6 bases). V was cut by 0 bases and J by 3 bases, with 14 bases left in between. Germline loops: CDR1 LGHDT, CDR2 YNNKEL (reference sequence). CDR3 length: 17 amino acids. The CDR3 loop reads CASSQELGAHANEKLFF. Written as DNA, the CDR3 is TGTGCCAGCAGCCAAGAGTTGGGGGCTCATGCTAATGAAAAACTGTTTTTT.

This clone turned up a few times. The chain is built from TRBV5-4 and TRBJ2-7, with 7 positions matching TRBD1. After removal of 5 bases from V and 4 bases from J, the junction contained 9 bases not matched to a gene. The germline gives CDR1 SGHNT, CDR2 YYREEE (reference sequence). The length of the CDR3 is 14 residues. The CDR3 loop is CASSSDRERYEQYF. The CDR3 nucleotides read TGTGCCAGCAGTTCTGACAGGGAACGTTACGAGCAGTACTTC.

The chain has TRBV13 and TRBJ1-1; 11 nucleotides match TRBD1. V lost 5 bases and J lost 4; bases outside the gene matches: 3. CDR3 length: 14 amino acids. Germline CDR1 PRHDT, CDR2 FYEKMQ (reference sequence). The CDR3 region has the DNA TGTGCCAGCAGCCTCGGGACAGGGGGCACTGAAGCTTTCTTT. It yields the protein CASSLGTGGTEAFF. The variable domain in full, completed from reference TRBV13 and TRBJ1-1, reads AAGVIQSPRHLIKEKRETATLKCYPIPRHDTVYWYQQGPGQDPQFLISFYEKMQSDKGSIPDRFSAQQFSDYHSELNMSSLELGDSALYFCASSLGTGGTEAFFGQGTRLTVV.

This clone occurred once. The rearrangement links TRBV4-2 to TRBJ2-1; perhaps TRBD1 as D (6 bases). Per the germline V gene, CDR1 is LGHNA and CDR2 is YNFKEQ. This CDR3 is 15 amino acids long. V lost 1 base, J lost 5 bases, and 12 bases lay in between. CDR3 sequence: CASSQVDSTNNEQFF. The CDR3, as DNA: TGTGCCAGCAGCCAAGTGGACAGTACCAACAATGAGCAGTTCTTC.

J is TRBJ2-4 and V is TRBV27; D perhaps matches TRBD2 (7 bases). Germline V lookup: CDR1 MNHEY, CDR2 SMNVEV (reference sequence). This CDR3 is 14 amino acids long. V lost 6 bases and J lost 8, with 17 bases in between. In DNA form, the CDR3 reads TGTGCCAGCAGACCAAAGGGGGGGCGGGACATTCAGTACTTC. Protein sequence: CASRPKGGRDIQYF.

The chain recombines TRBV6-6 with TRBJ2-7; no clear D. The germline gives CDR1 MNHNY, CDR2 SVGAGI (reference sequence). Between the trimmed V and J ends, which lost 2 bases and 0 bases, there was a span of 8 bases. This CDR3 is 14 amino acids long. DNA of the CDR3: TGTGCCAGCAGTTACGGTGGCCCCTCCTACGAGCAGTACTTC. Amino acid sequence: CASSYGGPSYEQYF.

The gene calls are TRBV18 and TRBJ2-3; TRBD1 matches at 8 bases. This CDR3 contains 16 residues. The germline gives CDR1 KGHSH, CDR2 LQKENI. Trimming cost V 3 bases and J 3 bases; bases outside gene matches: 8. For the CDR3, the DNA is TGTGCCAGCTCACCTCGCGCGACAGGGGCGACAGATACGCAGTATTTT. Residues: CASSPRATGATDTQYF.